This is a list of T cell receptor beta chains from one sample in a study of technical replicates of blood from a handful of donors. Generated by immunoSEQ multiplex PCR, the TCRdb table keeps only in-frame clones and is missing some. The sample lists about 80,000 clones; roughly 94% were seen once. The sample was T cells isolated from PBMCs. The receptor source for this set is a human donor in good health. The CDR3 runs from the conserved cysteine through the conserved F or W. Each record gives: clone size, D gene, J gene, V gene, CDR3 DNA, CDR3 protein. D genes are given only for firm matches. Not all rows give a size; the values are once, few, many and, for expanded clones, a class.

-,TRBD2,TRBJ2-7,TRBV7-2,TGTGCCAGCAGCTGGCGACTAGCGGGAGCTCACGAGCAGTACTTC,CASSWRLAGAHEQYF
once,-,TRBJ2-5,TRBV9,TGTGCCAGCAGCCCCCGGGGAAGGGCCGAGCGAGAGACCCAGTACTTC,CASSPRGRAERETQYF
-,-,TRBJ2-2,TRBV19,TGTGCCAGTGAACGAGCTAGTATAACCGGGGAGCTGTTTTTT,CASERASITGELFF
-,-,TRBJ2-5,TRBV15,TGTGCCACGCTAGAACAAGAGACCCAGTACTTC,CATLEQETQYF
-,-,TRBJ2-1,TRBV15,TGTGCCACCCGAGCAGGCAATGAGCAGTTCTTC,CATRAGNEQFF
-,-,TRBJ1-4,TRBV7-3,TGTGCCAGCAGCTATTCCACAATGGAAAAACTGTTTTTT,CASSYSTMEKLFF
-,TRBD2,TRBJ2-7,TRBV11-1,TGTGCCAGCAGCTCAGCGGGAGCTTTGTACGAGCAGTACTTC,CASSSAGALYEQYF
-,-,TRBJ1-2,TRBV27,TGTGCCAGCAGTTCACTCTCGGATGGGGGCCTTAACTATGGCTACACCTTC,CASSSLSDGGLNYGYTF
once,-,TRBJ2-1,TRBV20-1,TGCAGTGTGCAGGGAACCAATGAGCAGTTCTTC,CSVQGTNEQFF
-,-,TRBJ2-7,TRBV6-5,TGTGCCAGCAGTTACGGCCCCAGGGGCGAGCAGTACTTC,CASSYGPRGEQYF
-,TRBD2,TRBJ2-7,TRBV7-2,TGTGCCAGCAGCTTACTAGCGGCCTACGAGCAGTACTTC,CASSLLAAYEQYF
-,TRBD1,TRBJ1-2,TRBV28,TGTGCCAGCAGTCCTCCGACAGGGCGAGAATATGGCTACACCTTC,CASSPPTGREYGYTF
once,-,TRBJ2-7,TRBV7-2,TGTGCCAGCAGCTTCAGAGACAGGCCCTACGAGCAGTACTTC,CASSFRDRPYEQYF
-,-,TRBJ2-1,TRBV4-2,TGTGCCAGCAGCCAAGAAGAGGCGGGCTCCTACAATGAGCAGTTCTTC,CASSQEEAGSYNEQFF
-,-,TRBJ2-3,TRBV28,TGTGCCAGCAGTCTCCAGACAGGTTTGATAATGAGGACAGATACGCAGTATTTT,CASSLQTGLIMRTDTQYF